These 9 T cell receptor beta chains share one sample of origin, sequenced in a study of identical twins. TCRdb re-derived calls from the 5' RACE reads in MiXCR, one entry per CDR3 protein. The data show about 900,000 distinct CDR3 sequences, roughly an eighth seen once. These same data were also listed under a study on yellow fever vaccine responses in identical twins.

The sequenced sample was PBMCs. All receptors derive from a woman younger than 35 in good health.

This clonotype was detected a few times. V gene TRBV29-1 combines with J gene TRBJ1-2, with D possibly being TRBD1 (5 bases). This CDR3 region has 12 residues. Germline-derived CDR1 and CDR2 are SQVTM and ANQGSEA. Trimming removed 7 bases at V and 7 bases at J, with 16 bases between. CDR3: CSALAGNRGYTF. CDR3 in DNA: TGCAGCGCTCTGGCAGGGAATCGTGGCTACACCTTC.

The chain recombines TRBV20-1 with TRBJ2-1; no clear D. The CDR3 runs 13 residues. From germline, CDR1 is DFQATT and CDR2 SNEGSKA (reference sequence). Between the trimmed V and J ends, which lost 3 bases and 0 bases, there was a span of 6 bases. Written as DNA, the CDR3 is TGCAGTGCTAGTCTCCGCTCCTACAATGAGCAGTTCTTC. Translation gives CSASLRSYNEQFF.

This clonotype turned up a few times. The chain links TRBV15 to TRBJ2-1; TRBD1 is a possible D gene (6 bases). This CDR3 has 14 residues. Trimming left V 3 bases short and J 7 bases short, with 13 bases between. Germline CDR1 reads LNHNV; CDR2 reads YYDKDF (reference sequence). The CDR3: CATSRTGGWNEQFF. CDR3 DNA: TGTGCCACCAGCAGGACAGGTGGATGGAATGAGCAGTTCTTC.

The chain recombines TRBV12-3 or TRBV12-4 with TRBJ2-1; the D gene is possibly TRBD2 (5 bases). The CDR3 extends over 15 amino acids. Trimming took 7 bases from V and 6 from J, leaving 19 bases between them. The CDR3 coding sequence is TGTGCCAGCACTGGCGGGTTTGGAGGCGTCAATGAGCAGTTCTTC. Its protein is CASTGGFGGVNEQFF.

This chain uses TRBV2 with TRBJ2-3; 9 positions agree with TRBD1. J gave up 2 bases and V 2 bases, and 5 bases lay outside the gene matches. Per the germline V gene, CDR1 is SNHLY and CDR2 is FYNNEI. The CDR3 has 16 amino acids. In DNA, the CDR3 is TGTGCCAGCAGTGAAACCCGGGACAGGGCCACAGATACGCAGTATTTT. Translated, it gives CASSETRDRATDTQYF. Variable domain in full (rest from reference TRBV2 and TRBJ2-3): EPEVTQTPSHQVTQMGQEVILRCVPISNHLYFYWYRQILGQKVEFLVSFYNNEISEKSEIFDDQFSVERPDGSNFTLKIRSTKLEDSAMYFCASSETRDRATDTQYFGPGTRLTVL.

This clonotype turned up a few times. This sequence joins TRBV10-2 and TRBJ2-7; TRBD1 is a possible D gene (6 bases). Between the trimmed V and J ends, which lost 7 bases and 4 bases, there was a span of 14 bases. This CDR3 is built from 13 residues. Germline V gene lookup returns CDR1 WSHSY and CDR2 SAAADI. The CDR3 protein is CASKPGHLYEQYV. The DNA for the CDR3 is TGCGCCAGCAAACCGGGACATCTTTACGAGCAGTACGTC.

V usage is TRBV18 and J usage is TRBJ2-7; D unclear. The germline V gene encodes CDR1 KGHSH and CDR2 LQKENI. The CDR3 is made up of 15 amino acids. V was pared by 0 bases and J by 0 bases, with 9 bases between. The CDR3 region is CASSPPGSFSYEQYF. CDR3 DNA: TGTGCCAGCTCACCACCGGGGTCATTCTCCTACGAGCAGTACTTC.

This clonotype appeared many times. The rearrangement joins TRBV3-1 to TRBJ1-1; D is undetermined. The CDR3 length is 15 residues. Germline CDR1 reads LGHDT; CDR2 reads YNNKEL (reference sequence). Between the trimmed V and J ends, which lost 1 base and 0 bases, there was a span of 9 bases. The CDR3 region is CASSQVRVLNTEAFF. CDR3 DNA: TGTGCCAGCAGCCAAGTAAGGGTCCTGAACACTGAAGCTTTCTTT.

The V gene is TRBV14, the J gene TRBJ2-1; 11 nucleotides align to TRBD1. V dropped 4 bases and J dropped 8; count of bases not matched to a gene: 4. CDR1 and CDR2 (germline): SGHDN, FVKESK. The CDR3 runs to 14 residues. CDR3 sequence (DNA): TGTGCCAGCAGCCTGTTGGACAGGGGGCATGAGCAGTTCTTC. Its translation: CASSLLDRGHEQFF.